These 30 T cell receptor beta chains originate from one sample sequenced in a study of blood T cell repertoires in COVID-19. Some clones are missing from TCRdb's copy, which holds only in-frame ones; the method was immunoSEQ multiplex PCR. The table records around 460,000 clones, around 90% of them present only once. The sample taken for sequencing was peripheral blood. Receptors originate from a man in his late teens or twenties with COVID-19, enrolled during active disease.

The gene calls are TRBV5-3 and TRBJ2-3; possible D gene TRBD2, 7 bases. TRBV5-3 falls under the ORF class, with uncertain function. CDR3 size: 20 residues. With 3 bases removed from V and 0 bases from J, the gap between germline ends came to 26 bases. CDR3: CARSSSGDGGRSTSTDTQYF. For the CDR3, the DNA is TGTGCCAGAAGCTCCAGCGGGGATGGGGGCCGGAGTACTAGCACAGATACGCAGTATTTT.

This sequence joins TRBV5-6 and TRBJ2-1, with TRBD2 matching over 7 bases. Per the germline V gene, CDR1 is SGHDT and CDR2 is YYEEEE. With 0 bases clipped from V and 1 base from J, the junction kept 4 bases outside the gene matches. The CDR3 consists of 16 residues. The CDR3 bases are TGTGCCAGCAGCTTGGACGGACTAGTGTCCTACAATGAGCAGTTCTTC. As protein: CASSLDGLVSYNEQFF.

The V and J genes are TRBV12-3 or TRBV12-4 and TRBJ2-7; 9 bases are shared with TRBD1. The V segment lost 6 bases and the J segment 2 bases; nucleotides outside the gene matches: 2. The CDR3 spans 13 residues. The CDR3 is CASRGTGPYEQYF. CDR3 in DNA: TGTGCCAGCAGAGGGACAGGGCCCTACGAGCAGTACTTC.

The V gene is TRBV29-1, the J gene TRBJ2-5; 9 positions match TRBD1. The V segment lost 5 bases and the J segment 5 bases; nucleotides outside the gene matches: 9. CDR1 and CDR2 (germline): SQVTM, ANQGSEA. This CDR3 region has 14 residues. The CDR3 bases are TGCAGCGTTCGTGGGACAGGGCTGTGGGAGACCCAGTACTTC. As protein: CSVRGTGLWETQYF.

As to this clone: Other DNA sequences in the sample encode the same CDR3. The rearrangement links TRBV19 to TRBJ2-1; perhaps TRBD1 as D (6 bases). CDR1 LNHDA and CDR2 SQIVND come from the germline V gene (reference sequence). The CDR3 length is 13 residues. Trimming removed 6 bases from V and 3 bases from J, with 9 bases in between. The CDR3 spells CASSPRGYNEQFF. CDR3 bases: TGTGCCAGTAGCCCCAGGGGCTACAATGAGCAGTTCTTC.

This clone was seen a few times. The CDR3 here is CASSLGLGQRETQYF. CDR3 DNA sequence: TGTGCCAGCAGCTTAGGTCTGGGGCAGAGGGAGACCCAGTACTTC. The V and J genes are TRBV13 and TRBJ2-5; tentative D call: TRBD1 (5 bases). V was cut by 0 bases and J by 5 bases, with 13 bases left in between. Looked up from germline, CDR1 is PRHDT and CDR2 is FYEKMQ (reference sequence). The CDR3 contains 15 residues. Using reference TRBV13 and TRBJ2-5 for the parts outside the CDR3, the full variable domain is AAGVIQSPRHLIKEKRETATLKCYPIPRHDTVYWYQQGPGQDPQFLISFYEKMQSDKGSIPDRFSAQQFSDYHSELNMSSLELGDSALYFCASSLGLGQRETQYFGPGTRLLVL.

This chain joins TRBV13 and TRBJ1-2; tentative D call: TRBD1 (5 bases). V lost 1 base and J 3 bases, leaving 15 bases between the germline ends. Germline CDR1 PRHDT, CDR2 FYEKMQ (reference sequence). The length of the CDR3 is 16 residues. The CDR3, as DNA: TGTGCCAGCAGCTTAGTGAGGGAGGGACTCCACTATGGCTACACCTTC. This translates into CASSLVREGLHYGYTF.

This clone has just one count. V and J are TRBV2 and TRBJ2-7, with TRBD2 matching 8 bases. This CDR3 has 16 amino acids. V lost 2 bases and J lost 0; bases outside the gene matches: 6. CDR1 and CDR2 (germline): SNHLY, FYNNEI. The DNA for the CDR3 is TGTGCCAGCAGTGAATTCCCGCTAGCGGGCTCCTACGAGCAGTACTTC. This translates into CASSEFPLAGSYEQYF.

The chain combines TRBV5-4 with TRBJ2-3, with 12 bases lining up with TRBD2. The CDR3 extends over 14 amino acids. V gave up 4 bases and J gave up 5 bases; unmatched junction bases: 2. Germline assignment: CDR1 SGHNT and CDR2 YYREEE (reference sequence). In nucleotides, the CDR3 is TGTGCCAGCAGCCAGACTAGCGGGAGAGATACGCAGTATTTT. Translation: CASSQTSGRDTQYF.

This sequence joins TRBV11-2 and TRBJ1-4; TRBD1 might be the D (5 bases). This CDR3 is built from 13 residues. The ends were cut back, 8 bases at V and 6 bases at J, with 13 bases in the middle. Germline lookup yields CDR1 SGHAT and CDR2 FQNNGV. CDR3 DNA sequence: TGTGCCAGCGGGGGGGTTCGAGATGAAAAACTGTTTTTT. It yields the protein CASGGVRDEKLFF.

J is TRBJ2-7 and V is TRBV14; TRBD2 might be the D (5 bases). Germline V gene lookup returns CDR1 SGHDN and CDR2 FVKESK. V lost 5 bases and J 3 bases, leaving 8 bases between the germline ends. The CDR3 runs to 12 residues. CDR3 nucleotide sequence: TGTGCCAGCAGCAGGAGGAGCTACGAGCAGTACTTC. It encodes CASSRRSYEQYF. Full variable domain (rest looked up from reference TRBV14 and TRBJ2-7): EAGVTQFPSHSVIEKGQTVTLRCDPISGHDNLYWYRRVMGKEIKFLLHFVKESKQDESGMPNNRFLAERTGGTYSTLKVQPAELEDSGVYFCASSRRSYEQYFGPGTRLTVT.

The rearrangement joins TRBV7-3 to TRBJ2-3; a possible D gene is TRBD2 (5 bases). The CDR3 contains 15 residues. CDR1 and CDR2 from the germline V gene are SGHTA and FQGTGA. V was trimmed by 5 bases and J by 6 bases, leaving 18 bases between them. CDR3 nucleotides: TGTGCCAGCAGCCGTAGGAGGAGGCTTACGGATACGCAGTATTTT. Protein sequence: CASSRRRRLTDTQYF.

This chain joins TRBV4-1 and TRBJ2-1, with 10 bases aligning to TRBD1. Germline CDR1 and CDR2: MGHRA and YSYEKL. This CDR3 has 16 amino acids. Germline trimming cut 1 base from V and 7 bases from J; bases unmatched to any gene: 7. The CDR3 spells CASSQGDRGEFNEQFF. The CDR3 region has the DNA TGCGCCAGCAGCCAAGGGGACAGGGGAGAATTTAATGAGCAGTTCTTC.

V is TRBV2 and J is TRBJ1-2, with 8 bases fitting TRBD1. Germline CDR1 and CDR2: SNHLY and FYNNEI. V dropped 6 bases and J dropped 3; count of bases not matched to a gene: 6. The CDR3 totals 14 residues. In nucleotides, the CDR3 is TGTGCCAGCAGGAGACAGGGGCTAGACTATGGCTACACCTTC. It codes for CASRRQGLDYGYTF.

The genes are TRBV15 and TRBJ2-2; maybe TRBD2 (6 bases). The germline CDR1 and CDR2 sequences are LNHNV and YYDKDF (reference sequence). The CDR3 is made up of 14 amino acids. V lost 3 bases and J lost 9, with 14 bases in between. The CDR3 DNA reads as TGTGCCACCAGCAGGCGGACTACTTTCCGGGAGCTGTTTTTT. This encodes CATSRRTTFRELFF. Looking up the rest from reference TRBV15 and TRBJ2-2 gives the full variable domain: DAMVIQNPRYQVTQFGKPVTLSCSQTLNHNVMYWYQQKSSQAPKLLFHYYDKDFNNEADTPDNFQSRRPNTSFCFLDIRSPGLGDTAMYLCATSRRTTFRELFFGEGSRLTVL.

The chain couples TRBV12-3 or TRBV12-4 to TRBJ2-7; 11 positions match TRBD1. The trim removed 6 bases at V and 7 bases at J, leaving 5 bases unmatched. CDR3 length: 13 residues. The CDR3 here is CASSRTGGEEQYF. Written as DNA, the CDR3 is TGTGCCAGCAGCCGGACAGGGGGCGAGGAGCAGTACTTC.

The chain links TRBV2 to TRBJ1-5; D not resolved. CDR1 is SNHLY and CDR2 is FYNNEI in the germline V gene. The CDR3 runs 15 residues. V was shortened by 7 bases and J by 3 bases, with 16 bases between the two germline ends. CDR3 nucleotide sequence: TGTGCCAGCAAAGAATTCAGGTCTGACAATCAGCCCCAGCATTTT. As protein: CASKEFRSDNQPQHF.

This chain connects TRBV7-9 to TRBJ1-3; the D is unclear. V was clipped by 1 base and J by 7 bases, with 14 bases between them. CDR1 SEHNR and CDR2 FQNEAQ come from the germline V gene (reference sequence). The CDR3 is 15 residues long. The CDR3 bases are TGTGCCAGCAGCTTAGATTCTCCGATCGGTAACACCATATATTTT. It codes for CASSLDSPIGNTIYF.

This chain connects TRBV3-1 (or the pseudogene TRBV3-2) to TRBJ1-2, with D possibly TRBD1 on 5 matching bases. V was cut by 4 bases and J by 8 bases, with 14 bases left in between. The CDR3 is 13 residues long. Germline CDR1 reads LGHDT; CDR2 reads YNNKEL (reference sequence). The CDR3 DNA is TGTGCCAGCAGCCCGGGGGGAGGGAAGGGCTACACCTTC. Its protein product is CASSPGGGKGYTF.

The rearrangement uses TRBV9 and TRBJ2-1, with 9 bases aligning to TRBD2. Germline CDR1 is SGDLS and CDR2 is YYNGEE. This CDR3 is 17 amino acids long. J gave up 7 bases and V 0 bases, and 11 bases lay outside the gene matches. This CDR3 is CASSVGVLAGQGNEQFF. Written as DNA, the CDR3 is TGTGCCAGCAGCGTAGGGGTGCTAGCGGGGCAAGGGAATGAGCAGTTCTTC.

V gene TRBV2 combines with J gene TRBJ2-3, with TRBD2 matching over 8 bases. The CDR3 length is 16 residues. Trimming cost V 5 bases and J 1 base; bases outside gene matches: 8. Germline assignment: CDR1 SNHLY and CDR2 FYNNEI. The DNA of the CDR3 is TGTGCCAGCAGTCCCACTGGGCGGGGGGGCACAGATACGCAGTATTTT. This gives the protein CASSPTGRGGTDTQYF.

The rearrangement uses TRBV19 and TRBJ1-5; no clear D. Germline V gene data show CDR1 as LNHDA and CDR2 as SQIVND (reference sequence). The CDR3 loop spans 13 amino acids. V was trimmed by 8 bases and J by 6 bases, leaving 14 bases between them. DNA of the CDR3: TGTGCCAGTGCGATCGGAGCTGGTCAGCCCCAGCATTTT. Amino acids: CASAIGAGQPQHF.

This clone has a single count. The chain couples TRBV5-5 to TRBJ1-4; D gene ambiguous. Germline lookup yields CDR1 SGHKS and CDR2 YYEKEE (reference sequence). The CDR3 runs to 18 residues. V was pared by 4 bases and J by 0 bases, with 19 bases between. CDR3 sequence: CASSPANRGTATNEKLFF. CDR3 coding DNA: TGTGCCAGCAGCCCGGCGAATCGGGGAACCGCAACTAATGAAAAACTGTTTTTT.

The chain recombines TRBV5-1 with TRBJ2-1; 12 nucleotides align to TRBD2. Looked up from germline, CDR1 is SGHRS and CDR2 is YFSETQ. The CDR3 has 16 amino acids. V shed 2 bases and J 8 bases; nucleotides not matched to a gene: 8. As DNA, the CDR3 is TGCGCCAGCAGCTTTGGTTGGACTAGCGGGATGGATGAGCAGTTCTTC. This gives the protein CASSFGWTSGMDEQFF.

The chain has TRBV6-5 and TRBJ2-7, with D perhaps TRBD2 (6 bases). The CDR3 has 11 amino acids. The V gene lost 6 bases and the J gene lost 7 bases, with 10 bases spanning the gap. Germline values: CDR1 MNHEY, CDR2 SVGAGI. CDR3 sequence (DNA): TGTGCCAGCAGCCTAGGAGGGGAGCAGTACTTC. The encoded protein is CASSLGGEQYF.

This clone was seen just once. The chain has TRBV3-1 (or the pseudogene TRBV3-2) and TRBJ2-6; 10 positions match TRBD1. The CDR3 covers 17 residues. V gave up 3 bases and J gave up 0 bases; unmatched junction bases: 2. Germline V gives CDR1 LGHDT, CDR2 YNNKEL (reference sequence). The CDR3 nucleotides read TGTGCCAGCAGCCAGGGACAGGGGAGCTCTGGGGCCAACGTCCTGACTTTC. It yields the protein CASSQGQGSSGANVLTF.

V gene TRBV2 combines with J gene TRBJ2-3; 7 nucleotides agree with TRBD1. The CDR3 has 14 residues. V dropped 10 bases and J dropped 1; count of bases not matched to a gene: 8. In germline, CDR1 is SNHLY, CDR2 FYNNEI. CDR3 region: CAIEGQWGTDTQYF. DNA of the CDR3: TGTGCCATCGAGGGACAGTGGGGCACAGATACGCAGTATTTT.

This clone is a singleton in its sample. This chain joins TRBV11-2 and TRBJ1-1; no firm D call. The CDR3 totals 12 residues. CDR1 SGHAT and CDR2 FQNNGV come from the germline V gene. V gave up 6 bases and J gave up 2 bases, with 7 bases separating them. CDR3 sequence (DNA): TGTGCCAGCAGAATCCATAACACTGAAGCTTTCTTT. Its protein is CASRIHNTEAFF.

The CDR3 here is CASSLGQTPNTGELFF. CDR3 nucleotide sequence: TGCGCCAGCAGCTTGGGACAGACCCCGAACACCGGGGAGCTGTTTTTT. The V gene is TRBV5-1, the J gene TRBJ2-2; weak D call: TRBD1 (5 bases). The germline V and J ends were trimmed by 0 bases and 0 bases, with 9 bases remaining between them. CDR1 and CDR2 (germline): SGHRS, YFSETQ. The CDR3 has 16 residues.

There are a few counts of this clone. The V gene is TRBV7-9, the J gene TRBJ1-4, with 7 nucleotides matching TRBD1. Germline CDR1 and CDR2: SEHNR and FQNEAQ (reference sequence). This CDR3 has 14 residues. V shed 5 bases and J 7 bases; nucleotides not matched to a gene: 7. The CDR3 here is CASSLRQGGEKLFF. CDR3 in DNA: TGTGCCAGCAGCCTTAGACAGGGAGGTGAAAAACTGTTTTTT.